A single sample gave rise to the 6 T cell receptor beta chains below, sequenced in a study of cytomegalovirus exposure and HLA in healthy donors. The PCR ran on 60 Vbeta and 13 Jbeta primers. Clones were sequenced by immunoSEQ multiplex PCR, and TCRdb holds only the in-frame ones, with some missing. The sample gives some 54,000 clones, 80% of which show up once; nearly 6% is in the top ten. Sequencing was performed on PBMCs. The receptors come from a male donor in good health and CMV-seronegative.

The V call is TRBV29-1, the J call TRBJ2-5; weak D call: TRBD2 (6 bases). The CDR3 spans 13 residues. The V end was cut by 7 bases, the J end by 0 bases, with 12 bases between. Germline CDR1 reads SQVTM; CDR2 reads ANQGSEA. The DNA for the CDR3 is TGCAGCGCCACCCGGGACTACCAAGAGACCCAGTACTTC. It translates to CSATRDYQETQYF.

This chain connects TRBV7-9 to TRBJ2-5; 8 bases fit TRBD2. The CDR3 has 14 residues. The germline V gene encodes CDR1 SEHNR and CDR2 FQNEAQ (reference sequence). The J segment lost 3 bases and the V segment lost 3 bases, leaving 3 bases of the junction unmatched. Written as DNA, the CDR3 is TGTGCCAGCAGCTTGGGACTAGGGAAAGAGACCCAGTACTTC. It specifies CASSLGLGKETQYF.

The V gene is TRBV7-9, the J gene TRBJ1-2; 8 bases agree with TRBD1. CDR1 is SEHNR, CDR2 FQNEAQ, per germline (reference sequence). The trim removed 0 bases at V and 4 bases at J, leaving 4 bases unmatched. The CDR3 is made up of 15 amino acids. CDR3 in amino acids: CASSLADRGIYGYTF. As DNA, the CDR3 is TGTGCCAGCAGCTTAGCCGACAGGGGAATCTATGGCTACACCTTC. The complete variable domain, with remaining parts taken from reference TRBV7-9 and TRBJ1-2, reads DTGVSQNPRHKITKRGQNVTFRCDPISEHNRLYWYRQTLGQGPEFLTYFQNEAQLEKSRLLSDRFSAERPKGSFSTLEIQRTEQGDSAMYLCASSLADRGIYGYTFGSGTRLTVV.

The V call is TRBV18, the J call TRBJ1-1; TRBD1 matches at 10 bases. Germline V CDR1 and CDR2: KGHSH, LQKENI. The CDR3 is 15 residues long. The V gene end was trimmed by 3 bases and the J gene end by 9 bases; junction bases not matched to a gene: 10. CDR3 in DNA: TGTGCCAGCTCACCGTCGGGACAGGGGAACTTTCAAGCTTTCTTT. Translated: CASSPSGQGNFQAFF.

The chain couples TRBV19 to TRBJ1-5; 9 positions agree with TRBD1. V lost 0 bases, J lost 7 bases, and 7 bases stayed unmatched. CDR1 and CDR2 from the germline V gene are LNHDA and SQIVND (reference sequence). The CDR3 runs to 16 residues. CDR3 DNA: TGTGCCAGTAGTATAGATTGGACAGGGGCCGACCAGCCCCAGCATTTT. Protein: CASSIDWTGADQPQHF.

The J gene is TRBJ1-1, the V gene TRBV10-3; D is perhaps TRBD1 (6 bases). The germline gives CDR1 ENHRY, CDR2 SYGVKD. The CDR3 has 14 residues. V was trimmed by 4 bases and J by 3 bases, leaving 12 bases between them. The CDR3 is CAISGRQEDTEAFF. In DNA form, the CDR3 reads TGTGCCATCAGTGGTAGACAGGAGGACACTGAAGCTTTCTTT.